Listed below are T cell receptor beta chains from one sample, sequenced in a study of cytomegalovirus exposure and HLA in healthy donors. TCRdb's table, derived via immunoSEQ multiplex PCR, lists solely in-frame clones and lacks some. The sample includes roughly 49,000 clones, about 77% of them seen just once. The sample consisted of PBMCs. These receptor sequences come from a woman between 40 and 50 years old in good health and CMV-seropositive. CDR3s include the opening cysteine and the closing phenylalanine or tryptophan. D genes are given only for firm matches. Some rows have no size entry. The others give once, few or many, or a class for an expanded clone.

d_gene	abundance	v_gene	j_gene	CDR3aa
NA	NA	TRBV5-1	TRBJ2-5	CASSPHREETQYF
TRBD2	NA	TRBV2	TRBJ2-3	CASSERSPREGLAGGLDTQYF
TRBD1	NA	TRBV6-1	TRBJ1-2	CASSGPIAGGDGYTF
NA	NA	TRBV28	TRBJ2-7	CASSPTGVPPYEQYF
NA	NA	TRBV2	TRBJ2-5	CASSGTPGGETQYF
NA	few	TRBV6-5	TRBJ2-7	CASRGQGTYYEQYF
NA	few	TRBV27	TRBJ2-7	CASSLDGLGAYEQYF
TRBD1	NA	TRBV6-1	TRBJ1-1	CASSEPGGAVMNTEAFF
NA	NA	TRBV27	TRBJ1-6	CASTMTGLLSPLHF
NA	NA	TRBV18	TRBJ1-1	CASSPLQADTEAFF
NA	NA	TRBV7-9	TRBJ1-6	CASTPGGENSPLHF
TRBD2	once	TRBV4-3	TRBJ2-3	CASSQSLTSDTQYF
TRBD1	NA	TRBV7-9	TRBJ1-6	CASSLGTGESSPLHF
NA	NA	TRBV19	TRBJ1-1	CASSVGANTEAFF
NA	NA	TRBV11-2	TRBJ1-2	CASSLSTHRAGYTF
TRBD1	NA	TRBV5-1	TRBJ2-6	CASSGTGGAGANVLTF
TRBD1	NA	TRBV30	TRBJ1-6	CAWRRTGLGSPLHF
NA	NA	TRBV11-2	TRBJ2-6	CASRIVSGANVLTF
TRBD2	NA	TRBV29-1	TRBJ2-7	CSARGEFGEQYF
NA	NA	TRBV9	TRBJ2-5	CASSVGGLTETQYF
NA	NA	TRBV2	TRBJ1-4	CASSENVGAPGEKLFF
TRBD1	few	TRBV29-1	TRBJ2-7	CSVEGPGQGAYEQYF
TRBD1	NA	TRBV7-9	TRBJ2-4	CASSFDRDIQYF
TRBD1	NA	TRBV28	TRBJ2-7	CASSIVGQGGNEQYF
NA	NA	TRBV14	TRBJ1-1	CASSEQGNTEAFF
TRBD2	NA	TRBV28	TRBJ2-3	CASRRLATDTQYF
TRBD2	once	TRBV9	TRBJ2-7	CASSESPTGLVLHEQYF
NA	NA	TRBV2	TRBJ1-6	CASNRGNSPLHF
NA	NA	TRBV7-7	TRBJ2-3	CASSLLTRDTQYF
NA	once	TRBV7-2	TRBJ1-1	CASSLARTLNTEAFF
TRBD1	NA	TRBV13	TRBJ2-7	CASSRDRVAYEQYF
NA	NA	TRBV7-9	TRBJ1-4	CASSLAGGSGEKLFF
TRBD2	NA	TRBV9	TRBJ2-3	CASSVGLAGTDTQYF
NA	NA	TRBV21-1	TRBJ2-7	CASSPRLRSYEQYF
TRBD1	NA	TRBV27	TRBJ1-2	CASSPRGLYGYTF
TRBD1	NA	TRBV25-1	TRBJ1-6	CASSSPTGGGSPLHF
NA	NA	TRBV30	TRBJ2-3	CASAPGDSSTDTQYF
NA	NA	TRBV15	TRBJ1-2	CATSSGRGSNYGYTF
NA	NA	TRBV10-3	TRBJ1-1	CAISESAGVTEAFF
NA	few	TRBV7-9	TRBJ2-3	CASSLGFGDTQYF
TRBD1	NA	TRBV11-2	TRBJ2-2	CASSLVTGTGVIGELFF
NA	NA	TRBV6-5	TRBJ1-5	CASSHRGDQPQHF
TRBD1	NA	TRBV18	TRBJ1-1	CASSRWDREDTEAFF
TRBD2	NA	TRBV2	TRBJ2-1	CASSERLAGAYNEQFF
NA	NA	TRBV6-6	TRBJ2-5	CASSYSSVGQGETQYF
NA	NA	TRBV7-9	TRBJ1-1	CASSLGQANTEAFF
NA	NA	TRBV5-6	TRBJ1-2	CASSFRGQEGYTF
NA	NA	TRBV18	TRBJ1-2	CASSPQLTNYGYTF
TRBD1	NA	TRBV9	TRBJ1-1	CASSVDSDREAFF
NA	NA	TRBV30	TRBJ1-1	CAWIGILRAFF
TRBD2	few	TRBV10-1	TRBJ2-2	CASSSGGGTGELFF
TRBD1	NA	TRBV5-6	TRBJ2-7	CASSWDRAYEQYF
NA	NA	TRBV10-1	TRBJ2-1	CASSDPGVEQFF